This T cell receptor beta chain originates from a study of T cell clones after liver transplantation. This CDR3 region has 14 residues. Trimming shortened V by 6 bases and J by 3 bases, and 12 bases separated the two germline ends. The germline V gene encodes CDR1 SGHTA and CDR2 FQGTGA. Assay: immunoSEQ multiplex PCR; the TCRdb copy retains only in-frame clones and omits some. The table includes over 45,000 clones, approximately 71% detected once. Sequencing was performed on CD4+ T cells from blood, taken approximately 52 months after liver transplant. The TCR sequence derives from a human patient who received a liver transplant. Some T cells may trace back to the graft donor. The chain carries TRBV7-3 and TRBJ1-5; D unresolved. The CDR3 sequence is CASRLGADNQPQHF. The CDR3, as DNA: TGTGCCAGCAGACTAGGAGCGGACAATCAGCCCCAGCATTTT.